This T cell receptor beta chain is drawn from a study of blood T cell repertoires in COVID-19. For the study at large: PBMCs, B-cell-depleted T cells, or T cells provided the cDNA or gDNA that made up the material.

Cohort 3 recovered donors had two negative PCRs, clearance, or symptom resolution. Germline V gene data show CDR1 as LNHDA and CDR2 as SQIVND (reference sequence). The CDR3 loop spans 15 amino acids. In regard to this clone: Mismatch with germline at one junction end may stem from a read error.

Assay: immunoSEQ multiplex PCR; the TCRdb copy retains only in-frame clones and omits some. This sample has over 200,000 clones, with roughly 85% found just once. This chain links TRBV19 with TRBJ2-3; 11 nucleotides line up with TRBD2. Sequenced input: PBMCs or T cells enriched from blood (not recorded which). This clonotype originated in a man in his thirties or forties who had recovered from COVID-19. The CDR3 sequence is CASRIAGGPTDTQYF. CDR3 DNA: TGTGCCAGTAGGATAGCGGGAGGGCCTACAGATACGCAGTATTTT.